The rows below give T cell receptor beta chains drawn from one sample of a study of T cell responses to AZD1222 COVID-19 vaccine. Sequencing used immunoSEQ multiplex PCR; TCRdb keeps in-frame clones, though not all of them. The data contain under 200,000 clones, about 89% of them singletons. Material: peripheral blood, obtained on day 0 of AZD1222 vaccination. These receptors were taken from an adult in good health. Both conserved end residues are part of each CDR3. D genes are given only for firm matches. Some rows have no size entry. The others give once, few or many, or a class for an expanded clone.

v_gene	abundance	j_gene	d_gene	CDR3nt	CDR3aa
TRBV5-1	-	TRBJ1-3	-	TGCGCCAGCAGCTTACTTCCAGGGGTATCAGGAAACACCATATATTTT	CASSLLPGVSGNTIYF
TRBV4-1	-	TRBJ1-5	-	TGCGCCAGCAGCCAAGAGAGTCTTGGGGTTAAACCCCAGCATTTT	CASSQESLGVKPQHF
TRBV4-3	-	TRBJ2-5	TRBD1	TGCGCCAGCAGCCACACAGGGGGTCAAGAGACCCAGTACTTC	CASSHTGGQETQYF
TRBV29-1	-	TRBJ1-2	-	TGCAGCGTTGAGCTGGGGGGAGAGTATGGCTACACCTTC	CSVELGGEYGYTF
TRBV12-3/TRBV12-4	-	TRBJ1-2	-	TGTGCCAGCAGTACGCATGGGCACTATGGCTACACCTTC	CASSTHGHYGYTF
TRBV18	-	TRBJ1-3	-	TGTGCCAGCTCACCACCCGCAGGTCGCACCTCTGGAAACACCATATATTTT	CASSPPAGRTSGNTIYF
TRBV7-9	-	TRBJ1-1	-	TGTGCCAGCAGCTTTGGGCAGGGAGCTGAAGCTTTCTTT	CASSFGQGAEAFF
TRBV19	-	TRBJ2-1	-	TGTGCCAGTAGTATGGGAGGAGACTACAATGAGCAGTTCTTC	CASSMGGDYNEQFF
TRBV7-9	-	TRBJ2-5	TRBD1	TGTGCCAGCAGCTCGACAGACAGGGGGCTGGAGACCCAGTACTTC	CASSSTDRGLETQYF
TRBV29-1	-	TRBJ1-5	-	TGCAGCGTAGTCTCATCGGAGGGTAGCAATCAGCCCCAGCATTTT	CSVVSSEGSNQPQHF
TRBV27	-	TRBJ2-1	-	TGTGCCAGCGGCCTCCGGGGCCGAAATGAGCAGTTCTTC	CASGLRGRNEQFF
TRBV7-2	-	TRBJ2-3	-	TGTGCCAGCAGCCCCCCCGGAGTGGGTACAGATACGCAGTATTTT	CASSPPGVGTDTQYF
TRBV20-1	-	TRBJ1-6	-	TGCAGTGCTAGTCCTGGGGGCAATTATTCACCCCTCCACTTT	CSASPGGNYSPLHF
TRBV11-2	once	TRBJ1-1	-	TGTGCCAGCAGCTTAGGAGTGGGATTCACTGAAGCTTTCTTT	CASSLGVGFTEAFF
TRBV14	-	TRBJ1-4	-	TGTGCCAGCAGCCAAGAAGGACAGAACAATGAAAAACTGTTTTTT	CASSQEGQNNEKLFF
TRBV19	-	TRBJ2-6	-	TGTGCCAGTAGTCCCCTCGAGATTGTCTTATCTGGGGCCAACGTCCTGACTTTC	CASSPLEIVLSGANVLTF
TRBV19	-	TRBJ2-7	-	TGTGCCAGTAGTTCACAGGGTATCGACTACGAGCAGTACTTC	CASSSQGIDYEQYF
TRBV12-3/TRBV12-4	-	TRBJ2-3	-	TGTGCCAGCAGCAGGAGGGGGGATACGCAGTATTTT	CASSRRGDTQYF
TRBV30	-	TRBJ1-5	-	TGTGCCTGGTCTGAAGGGCGGGATCAGCCCCAGCATTTT	CAWSEGRDQPQHF
TRBV28	once	TRBJ2-7	-	TGTGCCAGCAGTTTGATAGGTGGGACCGCCGAATACGAGCAGTACTTC	CASSLIGGTAEYEQYF
TRBV29-1	-	TRBJ1-5	-	TGCAGCGTTAAGACCGGGACGGAACAGCCCCAGCATTTT	CSVKTGTEQPQHF
TRBV4-1	-	TRBJ2-7	-	TGCGCCAGCAGCCACAGGGGCGGGTACGAGCAGTACTTC	CASSHRGGYEQYF
TRBV29-1	-	TRBJ1-2	-	TGCAGCGTTGACCGCGTCTCTGGGGTTGATGGCTACACCTTC	CSVDRVSGVDGYTF
TRBV10-1	-	TRBJ2-2	-	TGCGCCACAAGGGGTAACGGGGAGCTGTTTTTT	CATRGNGELFF
TRBV12-3/TRBV12-4	-	TRBJ2-7	-	TGTGCCAGCAGCAGGGAGCCCGGATACGAGCAGTACTTC	CASSREPGYEQYF
TRBV28	few	TRBJ2-1	-	TGTGCCAGCAGTTATATCGGCGAGCAGTTCTTC	CASSYIGEQFF
TRBV10-3	-	TRBJ2-7	TRBD2	TGTGCCGTTCAGCGGCTAGCGGACTCCTACGAGCAGTACTTC	CAVQRLADSYEQYF
TRBV28	-	TRBJ2-2	-	TGTGCCAGCAGATCGCCGGGACTCGCGAACACCGGGGAGCTGTTTTTT	CASRSPGLANTGELFF
TRBV29-1	-	TRBJ1-3	-	TGCAGCGTTGGTGAGACGGTCGGGAACACCATATATTTT	CSVGETVGNTIYF
TRBV4-2	-	TRBJ2-2	-	TGTGCCAGCAGCCAAGATCGGGGGACCGGGGAGCTGTTTTTT	CASSQDRGTGELFF
TRBV6-1	-	TRBJ1-5	-	TGTGCCAGCAGTGAAGCGGGGCATAGCAATCAGCCCCAGCATTTT	CASSEAGHSNQPQHF
TRBV20-1	-	TRBJ1-6	-	TGCAGTGCTAGTCGGGGGGGCTCGGATTCACCCCTCCACTTT	CSASRGGSDSPLHF
TRBV20-1	-	TRBJ2-7	TRBD2	TGCAGTGCTAGTTTCGCGGGGGGCCCTCCTGGCGAGCAGTACTTC	CSASFAGGPPGEQYF
TRBV27	-	TRBJ2-2	-	TGTGCCAGCAGCCCACGTCCGGGGGCAACCGGGGAGCTGTTTTTT	CASSPRPGATGELFF
TRBV6-5	-	TRBJ1-5	-	TGTGCCAGCAGTATCACTAGCAATCAGCCCCAGCATTTT	CASSITSNQPQHF
TRBV7-3	-	TRBJ2-2	TRBD1	TGTGCCAGCAGAGGGACAGGGAACACCGGGGAGCTGTTTTTT	CASRGTGNTGELFF
TRBV15	once	TRBJ1-5	-	TGTGCCACCAGCAGCGAAAATCAGCCCCAGCATTTT	CATSSENQPQHF
TRBV28	-	TRBJ1-1	TRBD1	TGTGCCAGCACTTCCTCGGGACAGGGTTGGACTGAAGCTTTCTTT	CASTSSGQGWTEAFF
TRBV10-2	-	TRBJ2-1	-	TGCGCCAGCCGGGACAATGAGCAGTTCTTC	CASRDNEQFF
TRBV24-1	-	TRBJ2-1	-	TGTGCCACCAGTGCGGCCACCAATGAGCAGTTCTTC	CATSAATNEQFF
TRBV18	few	TRBJ1-5	-	TGTGCCAGCTCACCCGTTGAGAGTCAGCCCCAGCATTTT	CASSPVESQPQHF
TRBV5-1	-	TRBJ2-7	-	TGCGCCAGCAGCTTGGAGGCCAGCCTAGGCTCCTACGAGCAGTACTTC	CASSLEASLGSYEQYF
TRBV15	-	TRBJ1-6	-	TGTGCCACCAGCAGAGGACGACAGAATAATTCACCCCTCCACTTT	CATSRGRQNNSPLHF
TRBV19	once	TRBJ2-1	-	TGTGCCAGTAGTATCTGGGGCGTCAATGAGCAGTTCTTC	CASSIWGVNEQFF
TRBV7-9	-	TRBJ1-5	-	TGTGCCAGCAGCCCCACCCGGGGCCCCAGGGATCAGCCCCAGCATTTT	CASSPTRGPRDQPQHF
TRBV7-2	-	TRBJ1-2	-	TGTGCCAGCAGCTTAGGGCTTGGGAGGACGTCAAACGGGTATGGCTACACCTTC	CASSLGLGRTSNGYGYTF
TRBV3-1/TRBV3-2	-	TRBJ2-7	-	TGTGCCAGCAGCCCACCTGAAGAGCAGTACTTC	CASSPPEEQYF
TRBV7-9	-	TRBJ1-5	TRBD1	TGTGCCAGCAGCATAGGACAGGGGGCTCATCAGCCCCAGCATTTT	CASSIGQGAHQPQHF
TRBV28	-	TRBJ2-2	TRBD2	TGTGCCAGCAGTTCCCCCGGTGGCGGGAGAAACACCGGGGAGCTGTTTTTT	CASSSPGGGRNTGELFF
TRBV14	-	TRBJ1-2	TRBD1	TGTGCCAGCATCCTTATCAGGGGGCCCTATGGCTACACCTTC	CASILIRGPYGYTF